The T cell receptor (beta chain) under discussion was sequenced for a study of T cell responses to AZD1222 COVID-19 vaccine. Trimming removed 3 bases from V and 1 base from J, with 7 bases in between. CDR3 length: 14 residues. CDR1 and CDR2 (germline): SGHVS, FQNEAQ. TCRdb's copy holds only in-frame clones and misses some; the assay was immunoSEQ multiplex PCR. The sample shows 150,000 to 200,000 clones, about 91% of them seen only once. V and J are TRBV7-8 and TRBJ1-5, with D hard to call. This specimen was peripheral blood, taken 28 days after the second AZD1222 dose. The receptor's source is an adult who received the AZD1222 COVID-19 vaccine. The CDR3 nucleotides read TGTGCCAGCAGCTTTGGGCACAGCAATCAGCCCCAGCATTTT. This translates into CASSFGHSNQPQHF.